Below are 28 T cell receptor beta chains sequenced from a single sample in a study of vaccination and CD4 T cells after COVID-19. Treatment given: roughly ten-day PBMC culture with coronavirus spike peptide pools or control peptides (ViraFEST assay). From the unexposed donor, CD4+ T cells were collected ahead of the COVID-19 pandemic (2011-2018). These TCRs are of unknown antigen specificity. Oncomine TCR Beta short-read sequencing was applied to DNA from cultured CD4+ T cells. TCRdb re-analysed the PCR reads in MiXCR, keeping a single row per CDR3 protein. The data contain around 8,000 distinct CDR3 sequences, 39% of them singletons. Sequences were obtained from CD4+ T cells from blood, cultured in vitro. The origin of the receptors is a human donor in good health.

J is TRBJ1-6 and V is TRBV7-2; unclear D gene. Trimming removed 5 bases from V and 0 bases from J, with 23 bases in between. CDR1 and CDR2 (germline): SGHTA, FQGNSA. This CDR3 contains 20 residues. The CDR3 reads CASSPGDIFSYRSYNSPLHF. Written as DNA, the CDR3 is TGTGCCAGCAGCCCAGGTGACATCTTCTCGTATCGCTCCTATAATTCACCCCTCCACTTT.

V gene TRBV5-5 combines with J gene TRBJ2-5, with D unresolved. Germline V CDR1 and CDR2: SGHKS, YYEKEE (reference sequence). The V and J ends lost 3 bases and 5 bases respectively, with 17 bases between them. This CDR3 has 15 residues. This chain's CDR3 is CASSSRNVGRETQYF. CDR3 sequence (DNA): TGTGCCAGCAGCTCGCGGAATGTGGGCCGGGAGACCCAGTACTTC. Complete variable domain (other parts from reference TRBV5-5 and TRBJ2-5): DAGVTQSPTHLIKTRGQQVTLRCSPISGHKSVSWYQQVLGQGPQFIFQYYEKEERGRGNFPDRFSARQFPNYSSELNVNALLLGDSALYLCASSSRNVGRETQYFGPGTRLLVL.

V usage is TRBV24-1 and J usage is TRBJ1-1; TRBD1 is a possible D gene (5 bases). Trimming took off 8 bases at V and 0 bases at J, with 12 bases between the two ends. The length of the CDR3 is 14 residues. Germline-derived CDR1 and CDR2 are KGHDR and SFDVKD. CDR3 residues: CATKGGVMNTEAFF. CDR3 nucleotides: TGTGCCACCAAAGGAGGGGTCATGAACACTGAAGCTTTCTTT.

The V and J genes are TRBV2 and TRBJ2-5; 7 positions match TRBD1. The CDR3 sequence is 13 residues long. The V gene's germline CDR1 is SNHLY and CDR2 FYNNEI. Germline trimming cut 5 bases from V and 1 base from J; bases unmatched to any gene: 1. CDR3 sequence: CASSSGGQETQYF. CDR3 nucleotide sequence: TGTGCCAGCAGTTCAGGGGGCCAAGAGACCCAGTACTTC. Looking up the rest from reference TRBV2 and TRBJ2-5 gives the full variable domain: EPEVTQTPSHQVTQMGQEVILRCVPISNHLYFYWYRQILGQKVEFLVSFYNNEISEKSEIFDDQFSVERPDGSNFTLKIRSTKLEDSAMYFCASSSGGQETQYFGPGTRLLVL.

The chain is built from TRBV19 and TRBJ2-7; the D gene is possibly TRBD1 (5 bases). V was pared by 4 bases and J by 5 bases, with 15 bases between. The CDR3 has 14 residues. Germline lookup yields CDR1 LNHDA and CDR2 SQIVND (reference sequence). Here the CDR3 reads CASSKGPTGHEQYF. The CDR3 nucleotides read TGTGCCAGTAGTAAGGGCCCTACAGGTCACGAGCAGTACTTC.

V is TRBV6-1 and J is TRBJ1-6; TRBD1 matches at 7 bases. Unmatched junction bases numbered 16, after V lost 7 bases and J lost 7 bases. Germline CDR1 and CDR2: MNHNS and SASEGT. This CDR3 region has 17 residues. The CDR3 spells CASTRNFQDRMNSPLHF. CDR3 in DNA: TGTGCCAGCACCAGAAACTTTCAGGACAGGATGAATTCACCCCTCCACTTT.

The genes are TRBV28 and TRBJ2-2; D is possibly TRBD2 (5 bases). Germline loops: CDR1 MDHEN, CDR2 SYDVKM. The length of the CDR3 is 18 residues. Trimming pared 2 bases from V and 1 base from J, leaving 17 bases between. In nucleotides, the CDR3 is TGTGCCAGCAGTTTAGGGAGACGACTGGATAAGAACACCGGGGAGCTGTTTTTT. Translated, it gives CASSLGRRLDKNTGELFF.

V gene TRBV5-1 combines with J gene TRBJ2-7; D perhaps matches TRBD1 (5 bases). The CDR3 extends over 13 amino acids. Germline loops: CDR1 SGHRS, CDR2 YFSETQ. Trimming left V 0 bases short and J 5 bases short, with 9 bases between. CDR3 amino acids: CASSLVVGHEQYF. As DNA, the CDR3 is TGCGCCAGCAGCTTGGTAGTGGGGCACGAGCAGTACTTC.

In this sample, this clonotype turned up a few times. The chain joins TRBV20-1 to TRBJ2-3; maybe TRBD2 (7 bases). CDR1 is DFQATT, CDR2 SNEGSKA, per germline (reference sequence). The CDR3 runs to 14 residues. DNA of the CDR3: TGCAGGGGATTGGGGGGGGCCGGCACAGATACGCAGTATTTT. Translated: CRGLGGAGTDTQYF.

This clonotype was counted between two and nine times. The junction differs from germline at one of its ends, possibly a read error. The CDR3 DNA is TGTGCCTGGAGTATTCCGGGAACCGAAGGTTTCTTT. Translated: CAWSIPGTEGFF. The gene calls are TRBV30 and TRBJ1-1; unclear D gene. Germline CDR1 reads GTSNPN; CDR2 reads SVGIG (reference sequence). The CDR3 length is 12 residues.

This clonotype was seen a handful of times. The genes are TRBV20-1 and TRBJ2-7, with D possibly being TRBD1 or TRBD2 (5 bases each). V was trimmed by 0 bases and J by 2 bases, leaving 14 bases between them. Germline V gene lookup returns CDR1 DFQATT and CDR2 SNEGSKA (reference sequence). There are 15 residues in the CDR3. This CDR3 reads CSARDLATGPYEQYF. CDR3 DNA: TGCAGTGCTAGAGATTTAGCGACGGGACCCTACGAGCAGTACTTC.

In DNA form, the CDR3 reads TGTGCCTGGAGTGCCCTACGGACAGGGGGACATCTAGCCAAAAACATTCAGTACTTC. Its protein is CAWSALRTGGHLAKNIQYF. The chain uses TRBV30 and TRBJ2-4, with 10 bases matching TRBD1. The germline V gene has CDR1 GTSNPN and CDR2 SVGIG (reference sequence). This CDR3 is built from 19 residues. Trimming took 1 base from V and 0 from J; bases not matched to a gene: 12.

The CDR3: CASSQEVAGDQPQHF. The CDR3 nucleotides are TGCGCCAGCAGCCAAGAGGTGGCAGGAGACCAGCCCCAGCATTTT. This chain connects TRBV4-1 to TRBJ1-5; D remains ambiguous. The germline V and J ends were trimmed by 0 bases and 7 bases, with 13 bases remaining between them. Germline V gene lookup returns CDR1 MGHRA and CDR2 YSYEKL. This CDR3 region has 15 residues.

This clonotype was counted a few times. The chain links TRBV7-2 to TRBJ2-3, with D uncertain. The CDR3 length is 12 residues. Germline V lookup: CDR1 SGHTA, CDR2 FQGNSA. The ends were cut back, 4 bases at V and 0 bases at J, with 2 bases in the middle. DNA of the CDR3: TGTGCCAGCAGCTCTAGCACAGATACGCAGTATTTT. Translation: CASSSSTDTQYF.

This rearrangement joins TRBV20-1 to TRBJ2-5, with 7 bases aligning to TRBD2. Germline CDR1 DFQATT, CDR2 SNEGSKA (reference sequence). This CDR3 has 15 residues. V dropped 3 bases and J dropped 4; count of bases not matched to a gene: 11. The CDR3 protein is CSASQETGGRETQYF. The CDR3 DNA sequence: TGCAGTGCTAGTCAAGAAACGGGGGGTAGAGAGACCCAGTACTTC.

The J gene is TRBJ2-3, the V gene TRBV2, with 10 bases lining up with TRBD2. This CDR3 has 15 amino acids. V was clipped by 6 bases and J by 6 bases; unmatched bases: 9. Germline CDR1 is SNHLY and CDR2 is FYNNEI. CDR3 protein: CASSPSGGAPDTQYF. DNA of the CDR3: TGTGCCAGCAGCCCTAGCGGGGGCGCCCCGGATACGCAGTATTTT.

The J gene is TRBJ2-1, the V gene TRBV27; D perhaps matches TRBD1 (6 bases). V was shortened by 2 bases and J by 9 bases, with 14 bases between the two germline ends. The CDR3 runs to 14 residues. Per germline, CDR1 MNHEY and CDR2 SMNVEV (reference sequence). The DNA for the CDR3 is TGTGCCAGCAGTTTAATCAGGGGCGGAGGTGAGCAGTTCTTC. Amino acid sequence: CASSLIRGGGEQFF.

The J gene is TRBJ2-5, the V gene TRBV6-1; D is possibly TRBD1 (6 bases). The CDR3 extends over 14 amino acids. Germline CDR1 and CDR2: MNHNS and SASEGT. V was trimmed by 9 bases and J by 4 bases, leaving 18 bases between them. CDR3: CASQQGMGSETQYF. CDR3 nucleotide sequence: TGTGCCAGTCAACAGGGCATGGGTTCAGAGACCCAGTACTTC.

This chain links TRBV5-1 with TRBJ2-5; 10 bases match TRBD2. CDR1 and CDR2 from the germline V gene are SGHRS and YFSETQ. This CDR3 is 14 amino acids long. The V segment lost 4 bases and the J segment 6 bases; nucleotides outside the gene matches: 6. CDR3 region: CASSNSGGAKTQYF. DNA for the CDR3: TGCGCCAGCAGCAACAGCGGGGGGGCAAAGACCCAGTACTTC.

This clonotype showed up just a few times. The chain combines TRBV7-9 with TRBJ1-5; the D gene is possibly TRBD1 (6 bases). Germline CDR1 reads SEHNR; CDR2 reads FQNEAQ (reference sequence). The V end lost 4 bases, the J end lost 8 bases, and 12 bases lay between the germline ends. This CDR3 spans 13 amino acids. The CDR3 sequence is CASSSGQFKPQHF. CDR3 coding DNA: TGTGCCAGCAGCTCCGGACAGTTTAAGCCCCAGCATTTT.

This clonotype was observed a few times. This chain links TRBV6-5 with TRBJ1-2; 10 bases agree with TRBD1. The CDR3 runs 16 residues. The V gene's germline CDR1 is MNHEY and CDR2 SVGAGI. Trimming cost V 0 bases and J 2 bases; bases outside gene matches: 3. In nucleotides, the CDR3 is TGTGCCAGCAGTTACTCCCGGACAGGGGGGAACTATGGCTACACCTTC. Encoded protein: CASSYSRTGGNYGYTF.

This clonotype showed up just a few times. V gene TRBV7-2 combines with J gene TRBJ2-2; D is unresolved. The length of the CDR3 is 15 residues. Trimming pared 0 bases from V and 6 bases from J, leaving 11 bases between. Germline values: CDR1 SGHTA, CDR2 FQGNSA. The CDR3 reads CASSLAGRGAGELFF. The CDR3 DNA is TGTGCCAGCAGCTTAGCCGGCCGTGGGGCCGGGGAGCTGTTTTTT.

This CDR3 reads CASSEFNLGQSNTEAFF. For the CDR3, the DNA is TGTGCCAGCAGTGAATTTAATTTGGGACAGAGTAACACTGAAGCTTTCTTT. V and J are TRBV6-1 and TRBJ1-1; 7 positions match TRBD1. CDR3 length: 17 amino acids. Germline V gene sequence: CDR1 MNHNS, CDR2 SASEGT. The trim removed 2 bases at V and 2 bases at J, leaving 11 bases unmatched.

The V gene is TRBV27, the J gene TRBJ2-1; D is perhaps TRBD1 or TRBD2 (6 bases each). V lost 3 bases and J lost 7, with 16 bases in between. There are 15 residues in the CDR3. The germline V gene encodes CDR1 MNHEY and CDR2 SMNVEV (reference sequence). The CDR3 protein is CASSFWGAFGNEQFF. CDR3 sequence (DNA): TGTGCCAGCAGTTTCTGGGGGGCGTTCGGTAATGAGCAGTTCTTC.

This clonotype came up a few times. The V gene is TRBV4-3, the J gene TRBJ1-2; no reliable D call. The CDR3 is 16 amino acids. Germline assignment: CDR1 LGHNA and CDR2 YSLEER. V was pared by 4 bases and J by 8 bases, with 23 bases between. This CDR3 is CASSRVRENLSQGYTF. The DNA of the CDR3 is TGCGCCAGCAGCCGAGTCCGGGAGAACTTATCTCAAGGCTACACCTTC.

V gene TRBV6-2 or TRBV6-3 combines with J gene TRBJ1-6; TRBD1 aligns across 8 bases. After removal of 5 bases from V and 12 bases from J, the junction contained 18 bases not matched to a gene. Germline V gene data show CDR1 as MNHEY and CDR2 as SVGEGT. The CDR3 contains 17 residues. The chain's CDR3 is CASSTLRTGSTGRPLHF. CDR3 in DNA: TGTGCCAGCAGTACACTTAGGACAGGGAGTACGGGTCGACCCCTCCACTTT.

The chain combines TRBV5-5 with TRBJ1-1, with D possibly TRBD1 on 5 matching bases. CDR1 is SGHKS and CDR2 is YYEKEE in the germline V gene (reference sequence). V dropped 0 bases and J dropped 4 bases, with 7 bases sitting between them. The CDR3 is 13 residues long. CDR3 coding DNA: TGTGCCAGCAGCTTGGACAGGATCACTGAAGCTTTCTTT. Translation gives CASSLDRITEAFF.

This clonotype was seen a handful of times. V usage is TRBV5-1 and J usage is TRBJ2-5; tentative D call: TRBD2 (5 bases). Per germline, CDR1 SGHRS and CDR2 YFSETQ. V dropped 2 bases and J dropped 2 bases, with 7 bases sitting between them. The CDR3 runs to 13 residues. In DNA form, the CDR3 reads TGCGCCAGCAGCTTAAGCGGTCAAGAGACCCAGTACTTC. This sequence encodes CASSLSGQETQYF. The complete variable domain, with remaining parts taken from reference TRBV5-1 and TRBJ2-5, reads KAGVTQTPRYLIKTRGQQVTLSCSPISGHRSVSWYQQTPGQGLQFLFEYFSETQRNKGNFPGRFSGRQFSNSRSEMNVSTLELGDSALYLCASSLSGQETQYFGPGTRLLVL.